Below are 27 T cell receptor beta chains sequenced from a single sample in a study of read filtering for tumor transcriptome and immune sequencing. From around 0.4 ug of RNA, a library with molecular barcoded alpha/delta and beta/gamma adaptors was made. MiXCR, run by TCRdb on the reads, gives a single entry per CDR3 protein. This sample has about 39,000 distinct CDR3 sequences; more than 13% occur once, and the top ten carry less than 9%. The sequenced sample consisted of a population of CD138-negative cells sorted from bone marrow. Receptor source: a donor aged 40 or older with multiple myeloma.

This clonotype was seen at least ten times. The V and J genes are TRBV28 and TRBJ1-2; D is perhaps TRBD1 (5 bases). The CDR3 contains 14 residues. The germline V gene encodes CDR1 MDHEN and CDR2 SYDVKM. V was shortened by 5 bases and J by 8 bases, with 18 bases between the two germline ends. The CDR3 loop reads CASSGPQGRLGYTF. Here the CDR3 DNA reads TGTGCCAGCAGTGGACCGCAGGGAAGGCTCGGCTACACCTTC.

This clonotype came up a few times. DNA of the CDR3: TGTGCCAGCAGTGGACTAGGGGGATACAATGAGCAGTTCTTC. Residues: CASSGLGGYNEQFF. J is TRBJ2-1 and V is TRBV6-6; possibly TRBD2 for D (7 bases). Trimming took off 5 bases at V and 4 bases at J, with 12 bases between the two ends. Germline loops: CDR1 MNHNY, CDR2 SVGAGI (reference sequence). The CDR3 runs to 14 residues.

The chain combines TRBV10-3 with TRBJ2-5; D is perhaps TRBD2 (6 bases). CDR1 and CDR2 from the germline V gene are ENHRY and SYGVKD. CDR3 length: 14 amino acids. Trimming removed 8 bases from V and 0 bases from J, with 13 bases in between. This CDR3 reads CAIGPAGNQETQYF. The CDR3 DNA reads TGTGCCATCGGCCCGGCGGGGAACCAAGAGACCCAGTACTTC.

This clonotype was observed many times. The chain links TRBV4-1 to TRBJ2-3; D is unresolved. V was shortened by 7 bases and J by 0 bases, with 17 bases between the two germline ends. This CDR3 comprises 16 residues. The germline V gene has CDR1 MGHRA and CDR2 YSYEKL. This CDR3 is CASTVARHPSTDTQYF. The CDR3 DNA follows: TGCGCCAGCACCGTAGCTAGACATCCTAGCACAGATACGCAGTATTTT.

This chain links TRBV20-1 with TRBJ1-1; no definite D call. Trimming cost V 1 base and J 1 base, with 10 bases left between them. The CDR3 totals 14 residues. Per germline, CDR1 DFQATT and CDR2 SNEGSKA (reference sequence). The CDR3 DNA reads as TGCAGTGCTAGAGTAGGACGGGGGAACACTGAAGCTTTCTTT. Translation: CSARVGRGNTEAFF.

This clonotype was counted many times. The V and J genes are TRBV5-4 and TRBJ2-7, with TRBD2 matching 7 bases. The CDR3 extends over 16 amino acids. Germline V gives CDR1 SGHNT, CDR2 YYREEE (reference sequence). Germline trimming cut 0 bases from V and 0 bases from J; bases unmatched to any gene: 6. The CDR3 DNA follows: TGTGCCAGCAGCTTGGTACGGGAGGCGAGCTCCTACGAGCAGTACTTC. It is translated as CASSLVREASSYEQYF.

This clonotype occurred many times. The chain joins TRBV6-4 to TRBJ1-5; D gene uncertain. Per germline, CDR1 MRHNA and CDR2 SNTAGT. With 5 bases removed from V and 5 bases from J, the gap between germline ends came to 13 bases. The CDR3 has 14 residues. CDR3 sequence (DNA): TGTGCCAGCAGTCGCGACCATGGCGATCAGCCCCAGCATTTT. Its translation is CASSRDHGDQPQHF.

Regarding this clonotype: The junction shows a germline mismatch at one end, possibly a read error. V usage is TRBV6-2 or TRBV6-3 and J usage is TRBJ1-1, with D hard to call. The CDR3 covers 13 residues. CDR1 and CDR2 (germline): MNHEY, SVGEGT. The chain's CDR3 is CASGLDGSTEASF. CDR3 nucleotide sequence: TGTGCCAGCGGCTTAGATGGGAGCACTGAAGCTTCCTTT.

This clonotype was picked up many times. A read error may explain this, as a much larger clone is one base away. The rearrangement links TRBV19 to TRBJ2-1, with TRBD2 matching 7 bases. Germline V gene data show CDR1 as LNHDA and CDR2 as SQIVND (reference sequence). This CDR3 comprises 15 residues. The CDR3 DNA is TGTGCCGGTACAGTTGGCGGGAGCTCCGACAATGAGCAGTTCTTC. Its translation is CAGTVGGSSDNEQFF.

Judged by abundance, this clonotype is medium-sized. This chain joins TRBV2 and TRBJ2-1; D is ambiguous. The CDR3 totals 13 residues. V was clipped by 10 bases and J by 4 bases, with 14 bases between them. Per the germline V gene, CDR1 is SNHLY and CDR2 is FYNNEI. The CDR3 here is CATSVHAYNEQFF. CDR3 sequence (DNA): TGTGCCACCTCGGTGCACGCATACAATGAGCAGTTCTTC.

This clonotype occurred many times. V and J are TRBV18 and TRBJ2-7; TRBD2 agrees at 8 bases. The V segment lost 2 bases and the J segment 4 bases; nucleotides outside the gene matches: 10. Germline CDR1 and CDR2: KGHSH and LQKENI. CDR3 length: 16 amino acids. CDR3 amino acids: CASSPSGGTGTYEQYF. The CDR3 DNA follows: TGTGCCAGCTCACCAAGCGGGGGAACAGGGACATACGAGCAGTACTTC. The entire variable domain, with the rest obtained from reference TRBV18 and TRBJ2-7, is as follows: NAGVMQNPRHLVRRRGQEARLRCSPMKGHSHVYWYRQLPEEGLKFMVYLQKENIIDESGMPKERFSAEFPKEGPSILRIQQVVRGDSAAYFCASSPSGGTGTYEQYFGPGTRLTVT.

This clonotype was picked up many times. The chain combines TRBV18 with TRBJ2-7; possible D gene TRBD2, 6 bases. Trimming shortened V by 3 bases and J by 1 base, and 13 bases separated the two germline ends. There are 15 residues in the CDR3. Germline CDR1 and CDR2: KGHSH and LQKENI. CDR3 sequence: CASSPRPEGSYEQYF. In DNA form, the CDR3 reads TGTGCCAGCTCACCCCGACCGGAGGGGTCCTACGAGCAGTACTTC. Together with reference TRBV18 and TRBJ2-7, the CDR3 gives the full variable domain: NAGVMQNPRHLVRRRGQEARLRCSPMKGHSHVYWYRQLPEEGLKFMVYLQKENIIDESGMPKERFSAEFPKEGPSILRIQQVVRGDSAAYFCASSPRPEGSYEQYFGPGTRLTVT.

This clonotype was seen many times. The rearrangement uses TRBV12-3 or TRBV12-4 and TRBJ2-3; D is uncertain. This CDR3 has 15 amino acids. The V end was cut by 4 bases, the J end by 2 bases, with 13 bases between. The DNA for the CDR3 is TGTGCCAGCAGTTCCTCCGTGGGCCACACAGATACGCAGTATTTT. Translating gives CASSSSVGHTDTQYF.

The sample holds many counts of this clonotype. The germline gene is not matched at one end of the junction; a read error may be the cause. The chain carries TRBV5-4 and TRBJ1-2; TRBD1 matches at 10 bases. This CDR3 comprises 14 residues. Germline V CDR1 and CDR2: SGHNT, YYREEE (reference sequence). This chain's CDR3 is CASSPGTGVAGCTF. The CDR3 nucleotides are TGTGCCAGCAGTCCCGGGACAGGGGTTGCTGGCTGCACCTTC. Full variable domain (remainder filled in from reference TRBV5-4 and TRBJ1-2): ETGVTQSPTHLIKTRGQQVTLRCSSQSGHNTVSWYQQALGQGPQFIFQYYREEENGRGNFPPRFSGLQFPNYSSELNVNALELDDSALYLCASSPGTGVAGCTFGSGTRLTVV.

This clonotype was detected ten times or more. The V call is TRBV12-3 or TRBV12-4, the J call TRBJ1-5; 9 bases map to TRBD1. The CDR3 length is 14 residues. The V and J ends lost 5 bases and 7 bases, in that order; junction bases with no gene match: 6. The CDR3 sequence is CASSPGQGIQPQHF. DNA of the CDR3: TGTGCCAGCAGTCCGGGACAGGGAATCCAGCCCCAGCATTTT.

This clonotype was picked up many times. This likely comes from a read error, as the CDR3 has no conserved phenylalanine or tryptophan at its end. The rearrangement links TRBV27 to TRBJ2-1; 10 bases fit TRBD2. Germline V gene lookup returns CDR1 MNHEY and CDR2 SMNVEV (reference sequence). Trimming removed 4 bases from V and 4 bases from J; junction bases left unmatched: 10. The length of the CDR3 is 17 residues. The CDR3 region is CASSSPASGRPYNEQFS. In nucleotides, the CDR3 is TGTGCCAGCAGTTCCCCGGCTAGCGGGAGACCATACAATGAGCAGTTCTCC.

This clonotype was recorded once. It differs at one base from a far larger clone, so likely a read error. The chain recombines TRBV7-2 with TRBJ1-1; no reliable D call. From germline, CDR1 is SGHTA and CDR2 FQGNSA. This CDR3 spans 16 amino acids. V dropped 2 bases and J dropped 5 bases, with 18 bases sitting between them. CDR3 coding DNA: TGTGCCAGCAGCTTATATTCCTGGACCTACGGGACTGAAGCTTTCTTT. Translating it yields CASSLYSWTYGTEAFF.

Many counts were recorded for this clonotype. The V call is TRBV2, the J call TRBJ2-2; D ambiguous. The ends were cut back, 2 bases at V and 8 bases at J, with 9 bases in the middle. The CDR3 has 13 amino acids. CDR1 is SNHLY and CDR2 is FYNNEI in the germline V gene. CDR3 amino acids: CASSELVAGELFF. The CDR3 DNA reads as TGTGCCAGCAGTGAATTAGTTGCTGGGGAGCTGTTTTTT.

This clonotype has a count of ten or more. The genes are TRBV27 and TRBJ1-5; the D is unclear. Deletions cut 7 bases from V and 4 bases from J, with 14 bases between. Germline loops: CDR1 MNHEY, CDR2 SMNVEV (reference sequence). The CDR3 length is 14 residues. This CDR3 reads CASIPSGKNQPQHF. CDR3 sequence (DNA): TGTGCCAGCATCCCCTCCGGGAAGAATCAGCCCCAGCATTTT.

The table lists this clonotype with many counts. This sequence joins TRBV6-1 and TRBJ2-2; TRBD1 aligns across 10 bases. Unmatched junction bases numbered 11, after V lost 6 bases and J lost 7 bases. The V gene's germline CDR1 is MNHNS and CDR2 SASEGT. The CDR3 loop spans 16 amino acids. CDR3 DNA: TGTGCCAGCAGCCTCGCGGACAGGGGGATTGGCGGGGAGCTGTTTTTT. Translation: CASSLADRGIGGELFF.

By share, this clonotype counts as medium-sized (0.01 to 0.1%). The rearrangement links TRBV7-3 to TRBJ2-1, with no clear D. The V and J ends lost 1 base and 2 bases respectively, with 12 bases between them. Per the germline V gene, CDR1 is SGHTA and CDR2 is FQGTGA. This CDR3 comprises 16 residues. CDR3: CASSLRYNRAYNEQFF. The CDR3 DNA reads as TGTGCCAGCAGCTTAAGGTATAACAGAGCCTACAATGAGCAGTTCTTC.

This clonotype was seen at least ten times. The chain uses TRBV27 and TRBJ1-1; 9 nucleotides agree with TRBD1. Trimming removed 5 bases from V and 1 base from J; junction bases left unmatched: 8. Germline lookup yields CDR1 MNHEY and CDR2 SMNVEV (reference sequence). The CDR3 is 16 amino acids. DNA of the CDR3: TGTGCCAGCAGTCCCGGACAGGGGCGCGGGAACACTGAAGCTTTCTTT. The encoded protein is CASSPGQGRGNTEAFF.

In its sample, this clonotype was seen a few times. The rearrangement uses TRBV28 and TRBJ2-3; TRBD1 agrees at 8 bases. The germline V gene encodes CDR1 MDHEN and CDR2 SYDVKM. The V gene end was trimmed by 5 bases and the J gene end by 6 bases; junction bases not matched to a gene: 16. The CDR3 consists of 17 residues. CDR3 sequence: CASSLRGTGVGVDTQYF. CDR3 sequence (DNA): TGTGCCAGCAGTCTTAGGGGGACAGGCGTGGGGGTGGATACGCAGTATTTT.

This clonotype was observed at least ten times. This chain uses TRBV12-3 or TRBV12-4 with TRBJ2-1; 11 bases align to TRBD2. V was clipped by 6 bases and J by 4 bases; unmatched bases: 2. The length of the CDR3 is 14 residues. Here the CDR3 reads CASSPSGGYNEQFF. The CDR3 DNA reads TGTGCCAGCAGCCCTAGCGGGGGGTACAATGAGCAGTTCTTC.

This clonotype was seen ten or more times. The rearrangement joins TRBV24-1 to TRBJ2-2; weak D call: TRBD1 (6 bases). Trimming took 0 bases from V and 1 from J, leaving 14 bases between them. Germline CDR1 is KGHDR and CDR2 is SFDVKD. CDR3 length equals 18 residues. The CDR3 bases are TGTGCCACCAGTGATTTGTCAGACCCGGGACAGAACACCGGGGAGCTGTTTTTT. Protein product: CATSDLSDPGQNTGELFF.

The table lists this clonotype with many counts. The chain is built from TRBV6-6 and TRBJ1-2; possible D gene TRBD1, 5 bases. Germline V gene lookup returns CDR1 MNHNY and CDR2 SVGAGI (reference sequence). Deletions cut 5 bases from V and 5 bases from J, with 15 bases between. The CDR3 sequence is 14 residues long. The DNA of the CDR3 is TGTGCCAGCAGTCCACGGGCAGGGAGTTATGGCTACACCTTC. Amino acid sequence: CASSPRAGSYGYTF.

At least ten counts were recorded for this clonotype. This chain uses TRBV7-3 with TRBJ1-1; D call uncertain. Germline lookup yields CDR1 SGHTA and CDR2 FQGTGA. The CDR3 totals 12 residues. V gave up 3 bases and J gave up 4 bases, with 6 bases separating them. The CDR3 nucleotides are TGTGCCAGCAGCTTCCCGGGCACTGAAGCTTTCTTT. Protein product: CASSFPGTEAFF. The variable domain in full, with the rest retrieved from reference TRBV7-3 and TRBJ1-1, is GAGVSQTPSNKVTEKGKYVELRCDPISGHTALYWYRQSLGQGPEFLIYFQGTGAADDSGLPNDRFFAVRPEGSVSTLKIQRTERGDSAVYLCASSFPGTEAFFGQGTRLTVV.